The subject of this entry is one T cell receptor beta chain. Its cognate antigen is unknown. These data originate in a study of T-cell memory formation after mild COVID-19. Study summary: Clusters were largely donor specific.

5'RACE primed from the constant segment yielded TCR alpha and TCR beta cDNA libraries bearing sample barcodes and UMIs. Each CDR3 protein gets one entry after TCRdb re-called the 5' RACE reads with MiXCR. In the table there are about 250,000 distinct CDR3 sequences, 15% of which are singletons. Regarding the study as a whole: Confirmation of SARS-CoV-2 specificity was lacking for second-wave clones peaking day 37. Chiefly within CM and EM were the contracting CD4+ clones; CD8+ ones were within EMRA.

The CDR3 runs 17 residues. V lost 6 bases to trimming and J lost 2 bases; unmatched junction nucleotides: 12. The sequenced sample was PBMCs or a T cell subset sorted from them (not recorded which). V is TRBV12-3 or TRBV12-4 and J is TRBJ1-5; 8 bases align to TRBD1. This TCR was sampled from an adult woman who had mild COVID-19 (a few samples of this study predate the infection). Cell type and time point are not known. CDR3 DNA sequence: TGTGCCAGCAGCCATAGGACAGGGACGGTACGCAATCAGCCCCAGCATTTT. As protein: CASSHRTGTVRNQPQHF.